A single T cell receptor beta chain is shown here with its context. The data derive from a study of CD8 T cells in acute hepatitis C reinfection. Assay used: immunoSEQ multiplex PCR; TCRdb lists only in-frame clones, some missing. The table has approximately 40,000 clones, 80% to 90% seen once. The time point here: naive CD8 control sorted from an acute-time-point sample. CDR3 length: 19 amino acids. Germline V lookup: CDR1 MNHEY, CDR2 SMNVEV (reference sequence). V was clipped by 3 bases and J by 0 bases, with 21 bases between them. This sequence joins TRBV27 and TRBJ2-4; the D gene is possibly TRBD1 (6 bases). The receptor's source is a woman younger than 35 who spontaneously cleared hepatitis C infection. The specimen was naive CD8+ T cells from PBMCs. Written as DNA, the CDR3 is TGTGCCAGCAGTTTTTCGGCAGGGGTCGCTTCCACAGCCAAAAACATTCAGTACTTC. It yields the protein CASSFSAGVASTAKNIQYF.